These T cell receptor beta chains were read from a single sample in a study of human CD8 memory T cell subsets. TCRdb re-called the 5' RACE reads; every CDR3 protein appears as one record, without DNA. In all, the sample yields 5,500 to 7,000 distinct CDR3 sequences. Sequenced material: CD8+ T cells from PBMCs. The receptors originated from a human donor in good health. The CDR3 runs from the conserved cysteine through the conserved F or W. Size is stated for part of the rows, as once, few or many counts, or as a class when the clone is expanded.

clone_size,j_call,v_call,cdr3_aa
NA,TRBJ2-1,TRBV27,CASSLGDWNEQFF
NA,TRBJ2-1,TRBV6-1,CALADYNEQFF
medium-sized,TRBJ1-5,TRBV28,CASRKGFGINQPQHF
NA,TRBJ1-1,TRBV28,CASRTTGSEAFF
NA,TRBJ1-2,TRBV29-1,CSVAGYIGPYYGYTF
NA,TRBJ2-1,TRBV5-6,CASSLGLAAGNEQFF
NA,TRBJ2-7,TRBV20-1,CSARSRDGSSYEQYF
NA,TRBJ2-5,TRBV7-9,CASSFQGQETQYF
NA,TRBJ2-1,TRBV12-3/TRBV12-4,CASRAGLDDEQFF
NA,TRBJ2-7,TRBV30,CAWSIGTGSYEQYF
NA,TRBJ2-3,TRBV20-1,CSGREGGSSTDTQYF
medium-sized,TRBJ2-7,TRBV28,CASSEVTYEQYF
NA,TRBJ2-7,TRBV7-7,CASSLTTTGEQYF
NA,TRBJ2-1,TRBV5-4,CASSLMALTNEQFF
NA,TRBJ2-5,TRBV21-1,CASSEKNPGLAGAGETQYF
NA,TRBJ2-1,TRBV7-9,CASSLADTSGYNEQFF
NA,TRBJ2-1,TRBV6-5,CASSYALSRENEQFF
NA,TRBJ2-3,TRBV7-9,CASKDRESDTQYF
NA,TRBJ2-2,TRBV29-1,CSATGMWTGELFF
NA,TRBJ1-4,TRBV15,CATSIPGPTTNEKLFF
NA,TRBJ2-7,TRBV12-3/TRBV12-4,CASSLSGLAGVHEQYF
medium-sized,TRBJ1-1,TRBV5-1,CASSLLTGESTEAFF
NA,TRBJ2-7,TRBV13,CASSSRRDGETYEQYF
NA,TRBJ2-1,TRBV27,CASSFNFNRVNEQFF
medium-sized,TRBJ1-5,TRBV28,CASKPVGAGQQPQHF
medium-sized,TRBJ2-1,TRBV7-9,CASSLGSNDYNEQFF
NA,TRBJ2-1,TRBV7-8,CASSLGGSYNEQFF
NA,TRBJ2-7,TRBV2,CASSGGLAGPYEQYF
NA,TRBJ2-7,TRBV7-6,CASSRYNPGGPGYEQYF
NA,TRBJ2-7,TRBV2,CASSEVIGDGGYEQYF
NA,TRBJ2-7,TRBV5-5,CASSFSSGGYEQYF
NA,TRBJ1-1,TRBV29-1,CSVAGTGHTEAFF
NA,TRBJ1-2,TRBV15,CATSRPDREDYGYTF
NA,TRBJ2-3,TRBV27,CASSDTDTQYF
NA,TRBJ2-5,TRBV15,CATSRVIRTGGETQYF
medium-sized,TRBJ2-7,TRBV9,CASSSDGTSSYEQYF
NA,TRBJ2-7,TRBV21-1,CASSNVRRTDSYEQYF
NA,TRBJ2-1,TRBV3-1,CASSPKTSGSDNEQFF
NA,TRBJ1-1,TRBV6-2/TRBV6-3,CASSYGGLGEAFF
NA,TRBJ1-1,TRBV28,CASRIGVYTEAFF
NA,TRBJ2-1,TRBV7-3,CASSSDSRAAQFF
NA,TRBJ2-7,TRBV29-1,CSVEGGARGNYEQYF
NA,TRBJ2-7,TRBV9,CASSVLGQGPYEQYF
NA,TRBJ1-1,TRBV9,CASSVGVLGSTEAFF
NA,TRBJ2-7,TRBV27,CATGGGRYEQYF
NA,TRBJ2-2,TRBV6-1,CASSRLRGQGTTGELFF
medium-sized,TRBJ1-4,TRBV29-1,CSVVYATNEKLFF
medium-sized,TRBJ1-2,TRBV27,CASSSDPTGGGSNGYTF